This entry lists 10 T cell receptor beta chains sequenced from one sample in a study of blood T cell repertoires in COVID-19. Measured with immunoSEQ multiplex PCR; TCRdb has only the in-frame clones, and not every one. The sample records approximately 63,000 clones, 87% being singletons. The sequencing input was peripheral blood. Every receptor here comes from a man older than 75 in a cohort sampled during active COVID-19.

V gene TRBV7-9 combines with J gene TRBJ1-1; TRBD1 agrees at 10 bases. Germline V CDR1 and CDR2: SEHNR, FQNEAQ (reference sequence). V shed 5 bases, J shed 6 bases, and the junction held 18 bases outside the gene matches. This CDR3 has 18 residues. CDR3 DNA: TGTGCCAGCAGCCCATATACCGGGACAGGGGCCGTGGGGGCTGAAGCTTTCTTT. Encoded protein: CASSPYTGTGAVGAEAFF.

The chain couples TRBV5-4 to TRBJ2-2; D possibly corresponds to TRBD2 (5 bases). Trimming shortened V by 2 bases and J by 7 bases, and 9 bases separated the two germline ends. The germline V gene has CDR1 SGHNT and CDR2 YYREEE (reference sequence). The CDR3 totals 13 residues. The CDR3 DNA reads TGTGCCAGCAGCTTAGAAGGGAGCGGGGAGCTGTTTTTT. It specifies CASSLEGSGELFF.

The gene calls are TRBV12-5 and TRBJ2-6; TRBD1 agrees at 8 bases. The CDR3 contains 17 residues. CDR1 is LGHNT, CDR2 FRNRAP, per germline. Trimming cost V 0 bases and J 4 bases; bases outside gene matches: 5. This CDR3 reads CASGLVTGAPGANVLTF. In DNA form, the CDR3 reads TGTGCTAGTGGTTTGGTGACAGGGGCGCCAGGGGCCAACGTCCTGACTTTC.

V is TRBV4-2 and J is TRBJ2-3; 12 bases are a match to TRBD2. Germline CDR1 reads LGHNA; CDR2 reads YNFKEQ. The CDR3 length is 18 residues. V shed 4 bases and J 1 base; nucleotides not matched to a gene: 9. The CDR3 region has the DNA TGTGCCAGCAGCCGGGAGACTAGCGGGGGAGGTGGCACAGATACGCAGTATTTT. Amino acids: CASSRETSGGGGTDTQYF.

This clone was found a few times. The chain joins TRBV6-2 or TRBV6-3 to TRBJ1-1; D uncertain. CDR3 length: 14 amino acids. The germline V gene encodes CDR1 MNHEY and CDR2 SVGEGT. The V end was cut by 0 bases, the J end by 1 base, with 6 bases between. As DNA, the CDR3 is TGTGCCAGCAGTTACTCTGGCGGGAACACTGAAGCTTTCTTT. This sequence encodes CASSYSGGNTEAFF.

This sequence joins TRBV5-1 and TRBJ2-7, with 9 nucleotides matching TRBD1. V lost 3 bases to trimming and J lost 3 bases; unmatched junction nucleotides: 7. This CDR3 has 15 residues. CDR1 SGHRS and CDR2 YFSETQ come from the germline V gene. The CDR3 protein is CASSSRDREGYEQYF. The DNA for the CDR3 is TGCGCCAGCAGCTCCCGGGACAGGGAAGGCTACGAGCAGTACTTC. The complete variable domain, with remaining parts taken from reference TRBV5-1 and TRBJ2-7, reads KAGVTQTPRYLIKTRGQQVTLSCSPISGHRSVSWYQQTPGQGLQFLFEYFSETQRNKGNFPGRFSGRQFSNSRSEMNVSTLELGDSALYLCASSSRDREGYEQYFGPGTRLTVT.

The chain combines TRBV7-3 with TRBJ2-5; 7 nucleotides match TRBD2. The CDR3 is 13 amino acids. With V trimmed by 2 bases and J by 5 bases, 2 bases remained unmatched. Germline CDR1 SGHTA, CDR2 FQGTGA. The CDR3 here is CASSLGRGETQYF. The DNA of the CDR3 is TGTGCCAGCAGCTTAGGGAGGGGTGAGACCCAGTACTTC.

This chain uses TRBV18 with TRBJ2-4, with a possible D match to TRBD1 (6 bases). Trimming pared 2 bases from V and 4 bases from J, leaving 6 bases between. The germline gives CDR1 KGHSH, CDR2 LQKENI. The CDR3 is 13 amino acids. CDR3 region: CASSPGQKNIQYF. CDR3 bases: TGTGCCAGCTCACCAGGACAGAAAAACATTCAGTACTTC.

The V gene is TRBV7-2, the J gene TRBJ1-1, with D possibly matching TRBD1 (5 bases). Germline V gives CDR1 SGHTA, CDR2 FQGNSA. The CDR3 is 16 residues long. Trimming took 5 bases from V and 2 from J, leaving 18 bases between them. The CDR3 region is CASSHQGRQINTEAFF. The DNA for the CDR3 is TGTGCCAGCAGCCATCAAGGGCGACAGATTAACACTGAAGCTTTCTTT.

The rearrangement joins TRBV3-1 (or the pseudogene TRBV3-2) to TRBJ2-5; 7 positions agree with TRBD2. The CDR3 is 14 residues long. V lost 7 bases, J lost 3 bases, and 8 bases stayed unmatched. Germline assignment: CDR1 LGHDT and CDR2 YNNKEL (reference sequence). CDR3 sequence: CASNRMAGEETQYF. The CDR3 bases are TGTGCCAGCAACCGAATGGCGGGAGAAGAGACCCAGTACTTC.